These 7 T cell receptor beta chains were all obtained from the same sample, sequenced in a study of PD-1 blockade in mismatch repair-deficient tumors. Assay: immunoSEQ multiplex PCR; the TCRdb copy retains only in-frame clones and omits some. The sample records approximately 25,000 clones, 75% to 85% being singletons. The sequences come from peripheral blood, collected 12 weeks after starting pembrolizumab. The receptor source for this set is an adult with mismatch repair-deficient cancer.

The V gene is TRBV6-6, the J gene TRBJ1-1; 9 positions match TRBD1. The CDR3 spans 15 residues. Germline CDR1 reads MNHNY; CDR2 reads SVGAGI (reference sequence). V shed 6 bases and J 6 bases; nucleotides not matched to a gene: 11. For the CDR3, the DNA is TGTGCCAGCAGACCACGGACAGGGGTTTTATCTGAAGCTTTCTTT. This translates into CASRPRTGVLSEAFF.

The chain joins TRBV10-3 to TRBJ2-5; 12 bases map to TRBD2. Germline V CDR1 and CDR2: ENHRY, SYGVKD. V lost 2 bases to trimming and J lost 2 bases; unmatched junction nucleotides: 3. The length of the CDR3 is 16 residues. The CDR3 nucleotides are TGTGCCATCAGTGAGGCTGGACTAGCGGGGCAAGAGACCCAGTACTTC. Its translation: CAISEAGLAGQETQYF.

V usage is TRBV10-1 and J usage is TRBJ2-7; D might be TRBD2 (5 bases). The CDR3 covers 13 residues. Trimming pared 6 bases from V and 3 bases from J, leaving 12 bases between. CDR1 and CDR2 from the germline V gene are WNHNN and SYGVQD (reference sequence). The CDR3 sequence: CASSRTAFYEQYF. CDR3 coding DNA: TGCGCCAGCAGCCGGACTGCTTTCTACGAGCAGTACTTC.

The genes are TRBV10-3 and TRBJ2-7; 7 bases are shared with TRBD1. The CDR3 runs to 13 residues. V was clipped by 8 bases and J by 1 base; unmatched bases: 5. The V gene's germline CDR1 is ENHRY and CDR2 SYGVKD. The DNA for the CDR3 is TGTGCCATCGGGGCAGGGGGATCCTACGAGCAGTACTTC. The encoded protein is CAIGAGGSYEQYF.

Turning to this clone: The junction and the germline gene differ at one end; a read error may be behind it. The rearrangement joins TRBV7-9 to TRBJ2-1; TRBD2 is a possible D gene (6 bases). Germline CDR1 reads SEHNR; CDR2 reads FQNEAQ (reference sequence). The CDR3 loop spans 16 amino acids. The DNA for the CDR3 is TGTGCCAGCAGTTTAGCTGGCGGGGCCTCCTACAATGAGCAGTTCTTC. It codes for CASSLAGGASYNEQFF.

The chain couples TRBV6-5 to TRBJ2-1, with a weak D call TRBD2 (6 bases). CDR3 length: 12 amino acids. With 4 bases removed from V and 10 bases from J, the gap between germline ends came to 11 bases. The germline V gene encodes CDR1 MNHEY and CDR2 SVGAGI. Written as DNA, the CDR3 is TGTGCCAGCAGTTGGGCGGGGATGGAGCAGTTCTTC. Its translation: CASSWAGMEQFF.

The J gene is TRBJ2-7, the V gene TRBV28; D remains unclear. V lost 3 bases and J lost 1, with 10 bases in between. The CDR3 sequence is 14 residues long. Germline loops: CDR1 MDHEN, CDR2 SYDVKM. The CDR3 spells CASSFKGLSYEQYF. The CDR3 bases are TGTGCCAGCAGTTTTAAAGGGCTATCCTACGAGCAGTACTTC.